The table lists the clone carrying this T cell receptor (beta chain) with a few counts. Its antigen is not identified. Then a second PCR, running roughly 7 to 11 cycles, was carried out with a sample-barcoded 5' primer and a J-beta primer mix. Template switching added a 12-random-nucleotide identifier to every cDNA molecule. TCRdb reprocessed the 5' RACE reads with MiXCR, giving one entry per CDR3 protein. The sample has 1.6 million or so distinct CDR3 sequences, about 31% seen once. The data were obtained in a study of blood T cells in healthy people across ages. Caucasian, healthy and from Russia, the donors were aged between roughly 6 and 100. Isolation of PBMCs gave at least 7 million cells per sample. CDR1 and CDR2 from the germline V gene are MDHEN and SYDVKM. The CDR3 spans 14 residues. V was pared by 4 bases and J by 7 bases, with 8 bases of the junction left unmatched. The study, taken as a whole, reports: CMV status of donors was not determined, possibly confounding expanded clonotype changes.

Material: blood. The genes are TRBV28 and TRBJ2-5; 8 positions match TRBD2. This clonotype was sampled from a woman aged 30 to 39 in good health. The CDR3 here is CASSSGTRGLTQYF. The CDR3 DNA reads TGTGCCAGCAGTTCCGGGACTAGAGGCCTGACCCAGTACTTC.